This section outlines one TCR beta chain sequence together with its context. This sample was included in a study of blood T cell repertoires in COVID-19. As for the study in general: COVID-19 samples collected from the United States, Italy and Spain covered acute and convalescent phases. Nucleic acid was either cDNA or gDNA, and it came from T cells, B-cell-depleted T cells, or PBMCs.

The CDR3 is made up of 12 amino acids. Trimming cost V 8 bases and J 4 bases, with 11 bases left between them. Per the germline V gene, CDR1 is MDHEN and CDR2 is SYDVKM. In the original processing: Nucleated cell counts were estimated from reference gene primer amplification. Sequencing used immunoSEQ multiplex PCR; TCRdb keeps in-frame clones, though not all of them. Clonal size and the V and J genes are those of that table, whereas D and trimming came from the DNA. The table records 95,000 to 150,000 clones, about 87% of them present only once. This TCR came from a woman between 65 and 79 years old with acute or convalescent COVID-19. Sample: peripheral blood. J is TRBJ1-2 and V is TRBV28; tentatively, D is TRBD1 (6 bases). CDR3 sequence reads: CASGRTAYGYTF. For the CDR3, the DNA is TGTGCCAGCGGAAGGACAGCCTATGGCTACACCTTC.